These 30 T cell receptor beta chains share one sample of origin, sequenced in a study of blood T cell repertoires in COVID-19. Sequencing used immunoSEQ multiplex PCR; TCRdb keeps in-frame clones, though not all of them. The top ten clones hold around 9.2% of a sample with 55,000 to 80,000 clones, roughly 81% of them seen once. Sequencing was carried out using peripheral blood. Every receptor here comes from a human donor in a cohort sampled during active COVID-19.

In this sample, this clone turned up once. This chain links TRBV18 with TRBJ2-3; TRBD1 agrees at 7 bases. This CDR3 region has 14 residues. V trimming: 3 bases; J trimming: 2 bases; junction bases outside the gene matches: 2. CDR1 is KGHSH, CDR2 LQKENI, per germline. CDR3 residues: CASSPTGITDTQYF. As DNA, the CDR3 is TGTGCCAGCTCACCGACAGGGATCACAGATACGCAGTATTTT.

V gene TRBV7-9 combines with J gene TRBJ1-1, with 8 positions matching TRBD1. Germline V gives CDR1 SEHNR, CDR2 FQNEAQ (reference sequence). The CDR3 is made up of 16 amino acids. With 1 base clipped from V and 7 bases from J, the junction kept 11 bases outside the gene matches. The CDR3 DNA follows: TGTGCCAGCAGCTTAGAATACGGGACAGGTACTTTTGAAGCTTTCTTT. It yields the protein CASSLEYGTGTFEAFF.

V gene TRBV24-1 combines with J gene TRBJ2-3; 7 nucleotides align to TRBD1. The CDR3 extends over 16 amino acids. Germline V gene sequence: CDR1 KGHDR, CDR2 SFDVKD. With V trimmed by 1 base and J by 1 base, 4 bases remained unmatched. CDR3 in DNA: TGTGCCACCAGTGATTTAGACGACAGGGGCACAGATACGCAGTATTTT. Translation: CATSDLDDRGTDTQYF.

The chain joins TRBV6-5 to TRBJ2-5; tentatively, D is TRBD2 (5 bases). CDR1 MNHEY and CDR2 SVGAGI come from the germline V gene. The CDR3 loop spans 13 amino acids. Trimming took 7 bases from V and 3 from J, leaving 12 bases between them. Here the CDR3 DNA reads TGTGCCAGCACTTCGTTGGGAGAAGAGACCCAGTACTTC. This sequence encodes CASTSLGEETQYF.

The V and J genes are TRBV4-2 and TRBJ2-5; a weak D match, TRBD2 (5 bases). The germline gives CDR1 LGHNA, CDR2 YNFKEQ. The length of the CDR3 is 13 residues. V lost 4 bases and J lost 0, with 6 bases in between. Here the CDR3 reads CASSPDYQETQYF. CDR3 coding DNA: TGTGCCAGCAGCCCGGACTACCAAGAGACCCAGTACTTC.

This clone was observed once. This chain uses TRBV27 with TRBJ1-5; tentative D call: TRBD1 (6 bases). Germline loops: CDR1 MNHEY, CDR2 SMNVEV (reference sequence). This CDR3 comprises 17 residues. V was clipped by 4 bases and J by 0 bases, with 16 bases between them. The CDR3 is CASSSEGGDYSNQPQHF. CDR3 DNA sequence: TGTGCCAGCAGTTCGGAGGGGGGGGACTATAGCAATCAGCCCCAGCATTTT.

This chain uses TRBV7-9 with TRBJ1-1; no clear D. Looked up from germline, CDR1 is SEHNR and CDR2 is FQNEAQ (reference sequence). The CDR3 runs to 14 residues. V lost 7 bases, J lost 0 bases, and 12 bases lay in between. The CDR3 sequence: CASTRGTMNTEAFF. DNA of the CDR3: TGTGCCAGCACCAGAGGAACCATGAACACTGAAGCTTTCTTT. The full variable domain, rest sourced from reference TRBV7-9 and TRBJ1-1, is DTGVSQNPRHKITKRGQNVTFRCDPISEHNRLYWYRQTLGQGPEFLTYFQNEAQLEKSRLLSDRFSAERPKGSFSTLEIQRTEQGDSAMYLCASTRGTMNTEAFFGQGTRLTVV.

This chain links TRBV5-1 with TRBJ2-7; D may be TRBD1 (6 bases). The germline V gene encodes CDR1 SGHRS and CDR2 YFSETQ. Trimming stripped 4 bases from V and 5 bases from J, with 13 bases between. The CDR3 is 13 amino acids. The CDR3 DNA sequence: TGCGCCAGCAGCGCCAGCCAGGGGAACGAGCAGTACTTC. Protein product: CASSASQGNEQYF.

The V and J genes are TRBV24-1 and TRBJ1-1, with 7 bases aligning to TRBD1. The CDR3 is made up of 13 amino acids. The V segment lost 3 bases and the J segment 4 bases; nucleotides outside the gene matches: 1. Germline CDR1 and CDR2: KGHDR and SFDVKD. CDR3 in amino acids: CATSDPGGTEAFF. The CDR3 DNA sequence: TGTGCCACCAGTGATCCAGGGGGCACTGAAGCTTTCTTT.

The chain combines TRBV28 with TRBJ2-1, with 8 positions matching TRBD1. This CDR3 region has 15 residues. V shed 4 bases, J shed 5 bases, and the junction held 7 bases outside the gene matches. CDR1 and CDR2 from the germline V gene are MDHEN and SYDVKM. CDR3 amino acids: CASSYWDRRNNEQFF. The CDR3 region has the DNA TGTGCCAGCAGTTATTGGGACAGGAGAAACAATGAGCAGTTCTTC. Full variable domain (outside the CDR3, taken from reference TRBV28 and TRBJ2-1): DVKVTQSSRYLVKRTGEKVFLECVQDMDHENMFWYRQDPGLGLRLIYFSYDVKMKEKGDIPEGYSVSREKKERFSLILESASTNQTSMYLCASSYWDRRNNEQFFGPGTRLTVL.

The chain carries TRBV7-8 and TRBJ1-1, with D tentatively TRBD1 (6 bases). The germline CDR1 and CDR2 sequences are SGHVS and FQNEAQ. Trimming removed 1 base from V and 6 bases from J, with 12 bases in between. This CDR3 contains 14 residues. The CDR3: CASSLVQGRAEAFF. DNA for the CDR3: TGTGCCAGCAGCTTAGTTCAGGGGCGGGCTGAAGCTTTCTTT.

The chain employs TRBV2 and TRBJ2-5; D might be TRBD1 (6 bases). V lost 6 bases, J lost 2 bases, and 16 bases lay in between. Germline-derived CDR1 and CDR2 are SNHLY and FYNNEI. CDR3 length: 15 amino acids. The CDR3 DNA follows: TGTGCCAGCAGCCGAGTTGGACAGATTCAAGAGACCCAGTACTTC. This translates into CASSRVGQIQETQYF.

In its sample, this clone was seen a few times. For the CDR3, the DNA is TGTGCCAGCAGTTACTCGACTAGCAGCCTCAATGAGCAGTTCTTC. As protein: CASSYSTSSLNEQFF. The chain recombines TRBV6-2 or TRBV6-3 with TRBJ2-1, with 7 positions matching TRBD2. V gave up 0 bases and J gave up 6 bases; unmatched junction bases: 5. Germline V gene data show CDR1 as MNHEY and CDR2 as SVGEGT. This CDR3 has 15 amino acids.

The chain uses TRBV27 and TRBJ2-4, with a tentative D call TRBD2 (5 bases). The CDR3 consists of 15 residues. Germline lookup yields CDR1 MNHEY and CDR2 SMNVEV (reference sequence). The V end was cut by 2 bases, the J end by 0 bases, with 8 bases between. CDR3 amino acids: CASSLSGLAKNIQYF. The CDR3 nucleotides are TGTGCCAGCAGTTTAAGCGGCCTAGCCAAAAACATTCAGTACTTC.

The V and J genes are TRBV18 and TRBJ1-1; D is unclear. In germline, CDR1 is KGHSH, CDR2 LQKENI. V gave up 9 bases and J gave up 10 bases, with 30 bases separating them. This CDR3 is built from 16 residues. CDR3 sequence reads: CASSLLDPEVLSGAFF. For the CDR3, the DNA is TGTGCCAGTTCCCTGCTGGACCCGGAGGTACTCTCAGGAGCTTTCTTT.

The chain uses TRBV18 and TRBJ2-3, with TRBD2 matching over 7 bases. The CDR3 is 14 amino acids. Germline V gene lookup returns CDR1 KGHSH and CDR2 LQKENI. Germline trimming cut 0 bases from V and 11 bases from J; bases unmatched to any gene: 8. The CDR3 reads CASSPPYLSGEQYF. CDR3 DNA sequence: TGTGCCAGCTCACCACCGTACTTAAGCGGGGAGCAGTATTTT. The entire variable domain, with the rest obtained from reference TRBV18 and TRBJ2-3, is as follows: NAGVMQNPRHLVRRRGQEARLRCSPMKGHSHVYWYRQLPEEGLKFMVYLQKENIIDESGMPKERFSAEFPKEGPSILRIQQVVRGDSAAYFCASSPPYLSGEQYFGPGTRLTVL.

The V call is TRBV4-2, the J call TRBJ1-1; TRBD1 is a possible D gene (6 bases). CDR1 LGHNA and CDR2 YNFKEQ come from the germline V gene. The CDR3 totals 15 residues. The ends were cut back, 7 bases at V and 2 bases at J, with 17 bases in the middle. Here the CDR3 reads CASTSRGGFNTEAFF. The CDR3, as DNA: TGTGCCAGCACCAGCCGGGGGGGCTTTAACACTGAAGCTTTCTTT.

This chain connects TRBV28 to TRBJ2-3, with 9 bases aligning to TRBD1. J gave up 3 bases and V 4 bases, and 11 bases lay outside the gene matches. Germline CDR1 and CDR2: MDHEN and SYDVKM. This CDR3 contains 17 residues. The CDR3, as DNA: TGTGCCAGCAGTTCCACAGGGGGCGGAGGCGAAACAGATACGCAGTATTTT. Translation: CASSSTGGGGETDTQYF.

The CDR3 spells CATRGLFTDTQYF. In nucleotides, the CDR3 is TGTGCCACCCGAGGGCTATTCACAGATACGCAGTATTTT. The chain joins TRBV24-1 to TRBJ2-3, with D perhaps matching TRBD2 (5 bases). Deletions cut 9 bases from V and 2 bases from J, with 11 bases between. The CDR3 loop spans 13 amino acids. Per germline, CDR1 KGHDR and CDR2 SFDVKD.

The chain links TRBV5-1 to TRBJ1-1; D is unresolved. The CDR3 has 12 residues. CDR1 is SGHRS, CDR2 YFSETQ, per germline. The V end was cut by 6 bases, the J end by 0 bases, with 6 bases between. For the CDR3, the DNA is TGCGCCAGCAAGGAGGTGAACACTGAAGCTTTCTTT. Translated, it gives CASKEVNTEAFF. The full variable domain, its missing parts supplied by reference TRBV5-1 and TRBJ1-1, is KAGVTQTPRYLIKTRGQQVTLSCSPISGHRSVSWYQQTPGQGLQFLFEYFSETQRNKGNFPGRFSGRQFSNSRSEMNVSTLELGDSALYLCASKEVNTEAFFGQGTRLTVV.

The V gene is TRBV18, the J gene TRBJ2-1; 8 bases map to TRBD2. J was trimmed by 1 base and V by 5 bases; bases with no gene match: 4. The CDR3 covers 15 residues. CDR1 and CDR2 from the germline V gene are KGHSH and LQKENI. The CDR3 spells CASSGLAGSYNEQFF. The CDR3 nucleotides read TGTGCCAGCTCAGGGTTAGCGGGGTCCTACAATGAGCAGTTCTTC. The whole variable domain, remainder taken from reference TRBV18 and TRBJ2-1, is NAGVMQNPRHLVRRRGQEARLRCSPMKGHSHVYWYRQLPEEGLKFMVYLQKENIIDESGMPKERFSAEFPKEGPSILRIQQVVRGDSAAYFCASSGLAGSYNEQFFGPGTRLTVL.

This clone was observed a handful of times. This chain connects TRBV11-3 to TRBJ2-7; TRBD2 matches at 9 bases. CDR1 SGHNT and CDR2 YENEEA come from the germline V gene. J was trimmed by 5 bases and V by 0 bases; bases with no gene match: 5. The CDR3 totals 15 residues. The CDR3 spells CASSLDASGIDEQYF. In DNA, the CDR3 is TGTGCCAGCAGCTTAGATGCTAGCGGGATTGACGAGCAGTACTTC. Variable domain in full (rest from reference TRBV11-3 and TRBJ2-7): EAGVVQSPRYKIIEKKQPVAFWCNPISGHNTLYWYLQNLGQGPELLIRYENEEAVDDSQLPKDRFSAERLKGVDSTLKIQPAELGDSAVYLCASSLDASGIDEQYFGPGTRLTVT.

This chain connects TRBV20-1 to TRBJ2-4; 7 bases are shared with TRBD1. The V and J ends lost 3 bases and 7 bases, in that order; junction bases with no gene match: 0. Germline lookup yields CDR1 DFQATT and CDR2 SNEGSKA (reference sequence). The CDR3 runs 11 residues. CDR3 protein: CSASRGNIQYF. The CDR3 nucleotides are TGCAGTGCTAGCAGGGGGAACATTCAGTACTTC.

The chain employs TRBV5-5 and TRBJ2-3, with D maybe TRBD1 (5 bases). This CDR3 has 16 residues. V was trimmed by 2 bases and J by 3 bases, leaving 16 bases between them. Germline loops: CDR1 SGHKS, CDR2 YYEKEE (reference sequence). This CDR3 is CASSLSSPGWTDTQYF. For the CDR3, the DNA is TGTGCCAGCAGCTTATCTTCCCCAGGGTGGACAGATACGCAGTATTTT.

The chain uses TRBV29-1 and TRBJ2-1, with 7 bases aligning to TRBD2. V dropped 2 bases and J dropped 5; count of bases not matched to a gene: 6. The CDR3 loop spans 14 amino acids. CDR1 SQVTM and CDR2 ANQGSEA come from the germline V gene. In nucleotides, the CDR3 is TGCAGCGTTGAAAGGGTAGCGGGCCACAATGAGCAGTTCTTC. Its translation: CSVERVAGHNEQFF.

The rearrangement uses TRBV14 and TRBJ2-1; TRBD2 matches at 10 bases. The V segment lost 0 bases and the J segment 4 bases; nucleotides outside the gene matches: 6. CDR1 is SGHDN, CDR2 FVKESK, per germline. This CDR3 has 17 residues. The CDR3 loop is CASSQEGGLAVYNEQFF. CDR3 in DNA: TGTGCCAGCAGCCAAGAAGGAGGACTAGCGGTTTACAATGAGCAGTTCTTC.

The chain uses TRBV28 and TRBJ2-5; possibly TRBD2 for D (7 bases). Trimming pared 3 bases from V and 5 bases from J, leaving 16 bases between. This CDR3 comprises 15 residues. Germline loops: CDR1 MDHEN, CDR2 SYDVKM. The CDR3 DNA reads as TGTGCCAGCAGTTTGTCGGGGGGCGCGCGGGAGACCCAGTACTTC. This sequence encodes CASSLSGGARETQYF. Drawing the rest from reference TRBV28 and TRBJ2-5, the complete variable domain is DVKVTQSSRYLVKRTGEKVFLECVQDMDHENMFWYRQDPGLGLRLIYFSYDVKMKEKGDIPEGYSVSREKKERFSLILESASTNQTSMYLCASSLSGGARETQYFGPGTRLLVL.

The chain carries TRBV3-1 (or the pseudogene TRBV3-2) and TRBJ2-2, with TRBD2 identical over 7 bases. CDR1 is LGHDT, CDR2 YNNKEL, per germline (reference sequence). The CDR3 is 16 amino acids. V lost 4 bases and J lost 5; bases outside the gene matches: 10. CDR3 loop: CASSPNGLAVTGELFF. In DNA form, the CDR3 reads TGTGCCAGCAGCCCGAATGGGCTAGCGGTAACCGGGGAGCTGTTTTTT.

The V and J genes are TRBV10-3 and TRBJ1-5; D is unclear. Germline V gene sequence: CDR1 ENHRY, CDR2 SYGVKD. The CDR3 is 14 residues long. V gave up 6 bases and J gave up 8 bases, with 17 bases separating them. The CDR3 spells CAIRPPDLAEPQHF. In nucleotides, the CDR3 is TGTGCCATCAGGCCCCCCGATCTCGCGGAGCCCCAGCATTTT.

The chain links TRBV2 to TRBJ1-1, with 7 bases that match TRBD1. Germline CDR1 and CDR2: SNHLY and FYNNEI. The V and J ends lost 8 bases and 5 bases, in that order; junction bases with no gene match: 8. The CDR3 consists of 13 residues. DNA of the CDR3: TGTGCCAGCCGTAAAACACAGGGGACTGAAGCTTTCTTT. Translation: CASRKTQGTEAFF.